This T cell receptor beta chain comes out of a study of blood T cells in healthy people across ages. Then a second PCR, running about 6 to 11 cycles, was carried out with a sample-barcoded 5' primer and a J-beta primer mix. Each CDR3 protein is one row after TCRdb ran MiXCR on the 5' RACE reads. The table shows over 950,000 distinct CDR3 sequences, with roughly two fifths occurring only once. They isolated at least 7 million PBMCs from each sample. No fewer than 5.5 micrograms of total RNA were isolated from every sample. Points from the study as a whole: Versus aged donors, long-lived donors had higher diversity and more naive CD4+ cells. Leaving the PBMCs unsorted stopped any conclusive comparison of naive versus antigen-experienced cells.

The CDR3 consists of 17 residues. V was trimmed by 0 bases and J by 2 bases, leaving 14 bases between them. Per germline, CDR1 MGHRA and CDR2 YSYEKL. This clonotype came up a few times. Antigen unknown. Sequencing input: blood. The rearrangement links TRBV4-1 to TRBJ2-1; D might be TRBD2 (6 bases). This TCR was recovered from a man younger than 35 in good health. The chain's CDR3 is CASSQDPGSGAYNEQFF. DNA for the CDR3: TGCGCCAGCAGCCAAGATCCAGGTAGCGGAGCCTACAATGAGCAGTTCTTC.